The 24 T cell receptor beta chains below all came from one sample that was sequenced in a study of blood T cells in healthy people across ages. A J-beta primer mix and a sample-barcoded 5' primer were used in a second PCR of roughly 6 to 11 cycles. TCRdb reanalysed the 5' RACE reads using MiXCR and keeps one entry per CDR3 protein. The sample yields about 730,000 distinct CDR3 sequences, roughly 47% seen once. Sequencing used blood. These receptors originate from an older woman in good health.

The rearrangement uses TRBV5-1 and TRBJ1-5, with D perhaps matching TRBD1 (5 bases). Trimming shortened V by 4 bases and J by 2 bases, and 10 bases separated the two germline ends. The length of the CDR3 is 14 residues. Germline lookup yields CDR1 SGHRS and CDR2 YFSETQ. The CDR3 sequence is CASSPEGGNQPQHF. The CDR3 region has the DNA TGCGCCAGCAGCCCCGAAGGGGGCAATCAGCCCCAGCATTTT. The full variable domain, in which reference TRBV5-1 and TRBJ1-5 provide the parts outside the CDR3, is KAGVTQTPRYLIKTRGQQVTLSCSPISGHRSVSWYQQTPGQGLQFLFEYFSETQRNKGNFPGRFSGRQFSNSRSEMNVSTLELGDSALYLCASSPEGGNQPQHFGDGTRLSIL.

The rearrangement uses TRBV6-2 or TRBV6-3 and TRBJ1-2, with a weak D call TRBD1 (6 bases). Per the germline V gene, CDR1 is MNHEY and CDR2 is SVGEGT. Trimming took off 7 bases at V and 4 bases at J, with 13 bases between the two ends. The CDR3 spans 13 residues. The chain's CDR3 is CASTRGLVYGYTF. CDR3 in DNA: TGTGCCAGCACTCGGGGGCTGGTCTATGGCTACACCTTC.

V gene TRBV3-1 combines with J gene TRBJ1-1; TRBD1 might be the D (6 bases). V lost 1 base, J lost 1 base, and 13 bases lay in between. CDR1 and CDR2 (germline): LGHDT, YNNKEL (reference sequence). This CDR3 is 16 amino acids long. For the CDR3, the DNA is TGTGCCAGCAGCCAAGGAGGTCAGGGGTGGAACACTGAAGCTTTCTTT. Encoded protein: CASSQGGQGWNTEAFF.

Concerning this clonotype: The junction departs from germline at one end; a sequencing error may be responsible. The DNA for the CDR3 is TGTGCCAGCAGCTTCCTCGGCGTCGGTGAAGAGACCCTGTACTTC. Protein product: CASSFLGVGEETLYF. This chain joins TRBV7-2 and TRBJ2-5; D is unresolved. The CDR3 covers 15 residues. CDR1 SGHTA and CDR2 FQGNSA come from the germline V gene.

The rearrangement joins TRBV4-1 to TRBJ2-1; 7 bases line up with TRBD2. The V segment lost 5 bases and the J segment 0 bases; nucleotides outside the gene matches: 4. Germline V gives CDR1 MGHRA, CDR2 YSYEKL. The CDR3 spans 15 residues. CDR3 DNA: TGCGCCAGCAGCGCACGGGGGGACTCCTACAATGAGCAGTTCTTC. It encodes CASSARGDSYNEQFF.

The chain couples TRBV11-1 to TRBJ1-2; 7 bases line up with TRBD1. This CDR3 contains 13 residues. Losses at the gene ends were 1 base for V and 7 bases for J; bases not matched to a gene: 3. CDR1 is SGHAT, CDR2 FQDESV, per germline (reference sequence). The CDR3 nucleotides are TGTGCCAGCAGCTTAGAAGGGGGCGTTGGCTACACCTTC. Encoded protein: CASSLEGGVGYTF.

This clonotype was counted only a few times. The J gene is TRBJ1-5, the V gene TRBV6-2 or TRBV6-3; 7 nucleotides line up with TRBD1. The V gene's germline CDR1 is MNHEY and CDR2 SVGEGT. The V segment lost 4 bases and the J segment 5 bases; nucleotides outside the gene matches: 5. The CDR3 sequence is 14 residues long. This CDR3 is CASSFQGGHQPQHF. The CDR3, as DNA: TGTGCCAGCAGTTTTCAGGGGGGTCATCAGCCCCAGCATTTT.

This chain uses TRBV4-1 with TRBJ1-2; D perhaps matches TRBD1 (5 bases). The CDR3 is made up of 16 amino acids. Germline values: CDR1 MGHRA, CDR2 YSYEKL. Trimming left V 3 bases short and J 5 bases short, with 19 bases between. The CDR3 protein is CASSQRPGTDLYGYTF. DNA for the CDR3: TGCGCCAGCAGCCAGCGACCCGGGACTGATCTTTATGGCTACACCTTC.

In its sample, this clonotype was seen a few times. The rearrangement joins TRBV4-3 to TRBJ2-7; D call uncertain. Trimming took 4 bases from V and 7 from J, leaving 20 bases between them. CDR1 and CDR2 from the germline V gene are LGHNA and YSLEER. The CDR3 consists of 15 residues. CDR3 amino acids: CASSPTRAPVNEQYF. In DNA, the CDR3 is TGCGCCAGCAGCCCCACCAGAGCGCCAGTGAATGAGCAGTACTTC.

In its sample, this clonotype was seen a few times. The CDR3 sequence is CATSDPDWGTDTQYF. CDR3 nucleotide sequence: TGTGCCACCAGTGATCCCGACTGGGGCACAGATACGCAGTATTTT. The V gene is TRBV24-1, the J gene TRBJ2-3, with unresolved D. Germline CDR1 reads KGHDR; CDR2 reads SFDVKD. This CDR3 spans 15 amino acids. The ends were cut back, 3 bases at V and 1 base at J, with 10 bases in the middle.

The chain carries TRBV5-6 and TRBJ1-2; 9 nucleotides line up with TRBD1. The CDR3 consists of 18 residues. CDR1 and CDR2 (germline): SGHDT, YYEEEE. The ends lost 4 bases at V and 8 bases at J; junction bases unmatched: 21. The CDR3: CASSLGDWGTGRVQGYTF. CDR3 nucleotides: TGTGCCAGCAGCCTAGGGGACTGGGGGACAGGGCGAGTACAAGGCTACACCTTC. Using reference TRBV5-6 and TRBJ1-2 for the parts outside the CDR3, the full variable domain is DAGVTQSPTHLIKTRGQQVTLRCSPKSGHDTVSWYQQALGQGPQFIFQYYEEEERQRGNFPDRFSGHQFPNYSSELNVNALLLGDSALYLCASSLGDWGTGRVQGYTFGSGTRLTVV.

The table lists this clonotype with a few counts. The chain has TRBV3-1 and TRBJ1-6; D is undetermined. The CDR3 has 15 amino acids. Germline V CDR1 and CDR2: LGHDT, YNNKEL (reference sequence). V gave up 0 bases and J gave up 10 bases, with 13 bases separating them. This CDR3 reads CASSQDTAVISPLHF. CDR3 bases: TGTGCCAGCAGCCAAGACACAGCCGTAATATCACCCCTCCACTTT.

This clonotype has a handful of counts. The V call is TRBV6-6, the J call TRBJ2-1; the D gene is possibly TRBD2 (6 bases). The CDR3 runs to 13 residues. V dropped 8 bases and J dropped 8 bases, with 16 bases sitting between them. Germline CDR1 reads MNHNY; CDR2 reads SVGAGI (reference sequence). CDR3 sequence: CASLNRGSDEQFF. The CDR3, as DNA: TGTGCCAGCCTTAACCGGGGGAGTGATGAGCAGTTCTTC.

J is TRBJ2-7 and V is TRBV29-1, with a tentative D call TRBD2 (5 bases). The CDR3 is 14 residues long. Trimming shortened V by 3 bases and J by 7 bases, and 19 bases separated the two germline ends. Germline V lookup: CDR1 SQVTM, CDR2 ANQGSEA. The CDR3 here is CSVDSASSYNEQYF. CDR3 nucleotides: TGCAGCGTTGATAGCGCGAGCTCCTACAATGAGCAGTACTTC.

The chain recombines TRBV7-3 with TRBJ2-7; 9 bases align to TRBD1. The J call may not be correct, given that the DNA end is closer to TRBJ2-5. The CDR3 has 15 residues. Germline V CDR1 and CDR2: SGHTA, FQGTGA. Written as DNA, the CDR3 is TGTGCCAGCAGCTTAGGGACAGGGTTATCGGAGACCCAGTACTTC. Amino acid sequence: CASSLGTGLSETQYF.

The V and J genes are TRBV5-1 and TRBJ2-2; D is possibly TRBD2 (5 bases). This CDR3 is built from 16 residues. Germline V lookup: CDR1 SGHRS, CDR2 YFSETQ. V lost 2 bases and J lost 2, with 13 bases in between. The CDR3 coding sequence is TGCGCCAGCAGCTTTACGGACGGGAAAAACACCGGGGAGCTGTTTTTT. It is translated as CASSFTDGKNTGELFF.

This clonotype was detected only a few times. This CDR3 is CSASLSGGISYEQYF. DNA for the CDR3: TGCAGTGCTAGTCTCTCCGGGGGGATCTCCTACGAGCAGTACTTC. This rearrangement joins TRBV20-1 to TRBJ2-7; 7 bases match TRBD2. The CDR3 has 15 amino acids. Germline V CDR1 and CDR2: DFQATT, SNEGSKA (reference sequence). Unmatched junction bases numbered 8, after V lost 3 bases and J lost 0 bases.

About this clonotype: A much larger clone lies a single base off, so this may be a read error. This chain connects TRBV29-1 to TRBJ1-1, with a tentative D call TRBD1 (6 bases). The CDR3 runs to 15 residues. Trimming stripped 7 bases from V and 4 bases from J, with 22 bases between. CDR1 is SQVTM, CDR2 ANQGSEA, per germline. Here the CDR3 reads CSATDGGAASTEAFF. The CDR3 DNA sequence: TGCAGCGCGACGGACGGGGGGGCCGCTAGCACTGAAGCTTTCTTT. The full variable domain, rest sourced from reference TRBV29-1 and TRBJ1-1, is SAVISQKPSRDICQRGTSLTIQCQVDSQVTMMFWYRQQPGQSLTLIATANQGSEATYESGFVIDKFPISRPNLTFSTLTVSNMSPEDSSIYLCSATDGGAASTEAFFGQGTRLTVV.

The chain combines TRBV9 with TRBJ1-5, with 10 nucleotides matching TRBD1. The germline V gene encodes CDR1 SGDLS and CDR2 YYNGEE. V shed 0 bases and J 7 bases; nucleotides not matched to a gene: 1. This CDR3 contains 14 residues. The CDR3 here is CASSVGTGGQPQHF. The CDR3 DNA is TGTGCCAGCAGCGTAGGGACAGGGGGACAGCCCCAGCATTTT.

This chain joins TRBV29-1 and TRBJ1-2; no definite D call. The CDR3 runs 15 residues. V was trimmed by 3 bases and J by 3 bases, leaving 17 bases between them. The germline CDR1 and CDR2 sequences are SQVTM and ANQGSEA. CDR3 nucleotide sequence: TGCAGCGTTGAGAGAAGGCCTAAAGGGTACTATGGCTACACCTTC. Amino acid sequence: CSVERRPKGYYGYTF.

This clonotype was seen only a few times. The chain carries TRBV6-2 or TRBV6-3 and TRBJ1-5; maybe TRBD1 (6 bases). Germline values: CDR1 MNHEY, CDR2 SVGEGT. The V gene lost 6 bases and the J gene lost 0 bases, with 18 bases spanning the gap. The CDR3 is 17 amino acids. CDR3 coding DNA: TGTGCCAGCAGCACCTTACCGGGACATTATAGCAATCAGCCCCAGCATTTT. Amino acids: CASSTLPGHYSNQPQHF.

V gene TRBV7-2 combines with J gene TRBJ1-5; D is undetermined. Germline V CDR1 and CDR2: SGHTA, FQGNSA. The CDR3 has 12 amino acids. V was cut by 1 base and J by 7 bases, with 5 bases left in between. The CDR3 region has the DNA TGTGCCAGCAGCTTAGAGGTCCAGCCCCAGCATTTT. It is translated as CASSLEVQPQHF.

This clonotype was counted only a few times. V and J are TRBV12-3 or TRBV12-4 and TRBJ2-4, with TRBD2 matching 7 bases. This CDR3 is 13 amino acids long. Trimming cost V 7 bases and J 9 bases; bases outside gene matches: 9. The CDR3 bases are TGTGCCAGCACTCTAGCGGAGAGGGGCATTCAGTACTTC. It specifies CASTLAERGIQYF.

This chain joins TRBV27 and TRBJ2-7, with 14 nucleotides matching TRBD2. This CDR3 comprises 17 residues. In germline, CDR1 is MNHEY, CDR2 SMNVEV (reference sequence). V lost 2 bases to trimming and J lost 7 bases; unmatched junction nucleotides: 10. Here the CDR3 DNA reads TGTGCCAGCAGTTTAATGGGACTAGCGGGGGTATACAATGAGCAGTACTTC. It encodes CASSLMGLAGVYNEQYF.